A selection of T cell receptor beta chains follows, all from one sample in a study of blood T cell repertoires in COVID-19. The table came from immunoSEQ multiplex PCR; TCRdb's copy has only in-frame clones and leaves some out. The sample has under 250,000 clones, roughly four fifths seen once. The specimen sequenced was PBMCs or T cells enriched from blood (not recorded which). The receptors come from a woman aged 40 to 50 who had been exposed to COVID-19. The CDR3 runs from the conserved cysteine through the conserved F or W. D genes are given only for firm matches. A clone size is listed for some rows: how often the clone was seen (once, few, many), or a class if it is expanded.

CDR3aa: CASRGQGGETQYF
CDR3nt: TGTGCCAGCAGAGGACAGGGTGGGGAGACCCAGTACTTC
abundance: .
d_gene: TRBD1
j_gene: TRBJ2-5
v_gene: TRBV2

CDR3aa: CASGEEPQHF
CDR3nt: TGTGCTAGTGGCGAGGAGCCCCAGCATTTT
abundance: .
d_gene: .
j_gene: TRBJ1-5
v_gene: TRBV12-5

CDR3aa: CASSPNDRDNQPQHF
CDR3nt: TGTGCCAGCAGCCCCAACGACAGGGATAATCAGCCCCAGCATTTT
abundance: .
d_gene: TRBD1
j_gene: TRBJ1-5
v_gene: TRBV4-2

CDR3aa: CASSYSRGQGYEQYF
CDR3nt: TGTGCCAGCAGTTACTCGAGAGGACAGGGGTACGAGCAGTACTTC
abundance: .
d_gene: TRBD1
j_gene: TRBJ2-7
v_gene: TRBV6-5

CDR3aa: CASSQGAGGAGELFF
CDR3nt: TGCGCCAGCAGCCAAGGGGCAGGGGGCGCGGGGGAGCTGTTTTTT
abundance: .
d_gene: TRBD1
j_gene: TRBJ2-2
v_gene: TRBV4-3

CDR3aa: CASSFRARGVTDTQYF
CDR3nt: TGTGCCAGCAGCTTTCGGGCCCGGGGTGTCACAGATACGCAGTATTTT
abundance: .
d_gene: .
j_gene: TRBJ2-3
v_gene: TRBV11-2

CDR3aa: CASSPGGAVFYYGYTF
CDR3nt: TGTGCCAGCTCGCCAGGGGGCGCGGTATTTTACTATGGCTACACCTTC
abundance: .
d_gene: TRBD1
j_gene: TRBJ1-2
v_gene: TRBV18

CDR3aa: CASSLTPENTGELFF
CDR3nt: TGTGCCAGCAGCTTAACGCCAGAGAACACCGGGGAGCTGTTTTTT
abundance: .
d_gene: .
j_gene: TRBJ2-2
v_gene: TRBV7-3

CDR3aa: CASSSYRGGDEQYF
CDR3nt: TGTGCCAGCAGTTCTTACAGGGGTGGCGACGAGCAGTACTTC
abundance: .
d_gene: TRBD1
j_gene: TRBJ2-7
v_gene: TRBV27

CDR3aa: CASSQVVGGRANYGYTF
CDR3nt: TGTGCCAGCAGCCAAGTGGTAGGGGGCCGGGCTAACTATGGCTACACCTTC
abundance: few
d_gene: TRBD1
j_gene: TRBJ1-2
v_gene: TRBV3-1/TRBV3-2

CDR3aa: CASRRGAGGTDTQYF
CDR3nt: TGTGCCAGCCGTCGGGGGGCTGGGGGCACAGATACGCAGTATTTT
abundance: .
d_gene: .
j_gene: TRBJ2-3
v_gene: TRBV6-5

CDR3aa: CASSRGGAALTNEKLFF
CDR3nt: TGTGCCAGCAGCCGGGGGGGTGCGGCGCTGACTAATGAAAAACTGTTTTTT
abundance: .
d_gene: .
j_gene: TRBJ1-4
v_gene: TRBV11-2

CDR3aa: CATSDYSNQPQHF
CDR3nt: TGTGCCACCAGTGACTACAGCAATCAGCCCCAGCATTTT
abundance: .
d_gene: .
j_gene: TRBJ1-5
v_gene: TRBV24-1

CDR3aa: CASSLEGATNEKLFF
CDR3nt: TGTGCCAGCAGTTTGGAGGGAGCAACTAATGAAAAACTGTTTTTT
abundance: .
d_gene: .
j_gene: TRBJ1-4
v_gene: TRBV28

CDR3aa: CATSDLTGDRTQYF
CDR3nt: TGTGCCACCAGTGATTTGACGGGAGATAGGACCCAGTACTTC
abundance: .
d_gene: .
j_gene: TRBJ2-5
v_gene: TRBV24-1

CDR3aa: CASSEQSMNTEAFF
CDR3nt: TGTGCCAGCAGTGAGCAGTCCATGAACACTGAAGCTTTCTTT
abundance: .
d_gene: .
j_gene: TRBJ1-1
v_gene: TRBV2